The 6 T cell receptor beta chains reported below all come from one sample, sequenced in a study of PD-1 blockade in classical Hodgkin lymphoma. The table came from immunoSEQ multiplex PCR; TCRdb's copy has only in-frame clones and leaves some out. The data show more than 10,000 clones, about 80% seen once. After autologous stem cell transplantation all patients relapsed, and prior brentuximab vedotin exposure differed between cohorts. Sample: peripheral blood mononuclear cells (PBMCs), taken at baseline. Receptors originate from a human donor with classical Hodgkin lymphoma.

The V and J genes are TRBV7-2 and TRBJ1-1; D call uncertain. The CDR3 sequence is 13 residues long. In germline, CDR1 is SGHTA, CDR2 FQGNSA. Trimming pared 7 bases from V and 1 base from J, leaving 10 bases between. The chain's CDR3 is CASMVQGNTEAFF. DNA of the CDR3: TGTGCCAGCATGGTTCAAGGGAACACTGAAGCTTTCTTT.

J is TRBJ1-6 and V is TRBV2, with D perhaps matching TRBD1 (5 bases). The CDR3 spans 15 residues. CDR1 is SNHLY, CDR2 FYNNEI, per germline. Trimming pared 10 bases from V and 6 bases from J, leaving 19 bases between. As DNA, the CDR3 is TGTGCCACCCGCAGGGAATGGGATAGTAATTCACCCCTCCACTTT. Translation: CATRREWDSNSPLHF.

The chain employs TRBV4-1 and TRBJ2-1; TRBD2 agrees at 9 bases. V shed 1 base, J shed 5 bases, and the junction held 3 bases outside the gene matches. Germline CDR1 and CDR2: MGHRA and YSYEKL. This CDR3 is built from 15 residues. The CDR3 coding sequence is TGCGCCAGCAGCCAAGGACTAGCGGTTGACAATGAGCAGTTCTTC. Encoded protein: CASSQGLAVDNEQFF.

The rearrangement joins TRBV29-1 to TRBJ2-1; D uncertain. Between the trimmed V and J ends, which lost 7 bases and 0 bases, there was a span of 10 bases. There are 13 residues in the CDR3. CDR1 SQVTM and CDR2 ANQGSEA come from the germline V gene. CDR3 nucleotides: TGCAGCGGGGCAGCGAGCTCCTACAATGAGCAGTTCTTC. This gives the protein CSGAASSYNEQFF.

This clone was observed a single time. This chain connects TRBV27 to TRBJ2-1; D gene unclear. The CDR3 sequence is 14 residues long. Germline CDR1 is MNHEY and CDR2 is SMNVEV (reference sequence). Trimming took off 6 bases at V and 6 bases at J, with 15 bases between the two ends. DNA of the CDR3: TGTGCCAGCAGCCGACCGGGCCGCCTCAATGAGCAGTTCTTC. Residues: CASSRPGRLNEQFF.

The genes are TRBV30 and TRBJ1-1; 7 positions agree with TRBD1. J gave up 3 bases and V 3 bases, and 4 bases lay outside the gene matches. The CDR3 length is 13 residues. Germline-derived CDR1 and CDR2 are GTSNPN and SVGIG (reference sequence). Here the CDR3 DNA reads TGTGCCTGGAGGGGACAGATATACACTGAAGCTTTCTTT. Its translation: CAWRGQIYTEAFF.